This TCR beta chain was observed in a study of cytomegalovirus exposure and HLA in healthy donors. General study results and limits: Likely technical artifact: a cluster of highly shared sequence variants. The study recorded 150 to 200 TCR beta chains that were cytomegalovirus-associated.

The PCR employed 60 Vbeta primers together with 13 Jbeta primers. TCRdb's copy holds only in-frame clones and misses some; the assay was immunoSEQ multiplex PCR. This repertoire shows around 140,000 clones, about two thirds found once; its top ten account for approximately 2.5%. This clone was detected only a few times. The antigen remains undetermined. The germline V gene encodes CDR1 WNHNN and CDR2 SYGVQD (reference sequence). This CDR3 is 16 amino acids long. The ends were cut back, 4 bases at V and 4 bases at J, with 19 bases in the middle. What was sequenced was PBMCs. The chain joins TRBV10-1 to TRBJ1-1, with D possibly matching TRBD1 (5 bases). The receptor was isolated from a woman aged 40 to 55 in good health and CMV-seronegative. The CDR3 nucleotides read TGCGCCAGCAGTGGGATCGGACAAACTCTGCCCACTGAAGCTTTCTTT. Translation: CASSGIGQTLPTEAFF.